These 31 T cell receptor beta chains were all obtained from the same sample, sequenced in a study of metastatic and nonmetastatic thyroid tumors. TCRdb reprocessed the PCR reads via MiXCR. The sample consists of about 16,000 clones, 20% to 25% of them appearing once. Patients were all untreated before their thyroid surgery. The sequencing input was tumor tissue. Every receptor here comes from a male donor with papillary thyroid cancer or a benign thyroid nodule (not recorded which). Some clones in this sample may be carry-over from other donors' samples.

The rearrangement links TRBV18 to TRBJ1-2; unclear D gene. V was shortened by 2 bases and J by 4 bases, with 14 bases between the two germline ends. This CDR3 region has 15 residues. Germline-derived CDR1 and CDR2 are KGHSH and LQKENI. DNA of the CDR3: TGTGCCAGCTCACCAACCATGGATGTTGGCTATGGCTACACCTTC. The encoded protein is CASSPTMDVGYGYTF. Drawing the rest from reference TRBV18 and TRBJ1-2, the complete variable domain is NAGVMQNPRHLVRRRGQEARLRCSPMKGHSHVYWYRQLPEEGLKFMVYLQKENIIDESGMPKERFSAEFPKEGPSILRIQQVVRGDSAAYFCASSPTMDVGYGYTFGSGTRLTVV.

The rearrangement uses TRBV7-6 and TRBJ2-5; D may be TRBD2 (6 bases). The CDR3 is 13 residues long. V was clipped by 6 bases and J by 8 bases, with 16 bases between them. The germline V gene has CDR1 SGHVS and CDR2 FNYEAQ. CDR3 nucleotides: TGTGCCAGCAGAGGAGGGGTGGTGGATACCCAGTACTTC. Translating it yields CASRGGVVDTQYF.

This clone appeared a few times. This chain joins TRBV27 and TRBJ2-7; D is ambiguous. Trimming pared 5 bases from V and 6 bases from J, leaving 14 bases between. Per the germline V gene, CDR1 is MNHEY and CDR2 is SMNVEV (reference sequence). CDR3 length: 13 residues. CDR3 in amino acids: CASSPLLWVEQYF. CDR3 nucleotide sequence: TGTGCCAGCAGTCCACTCCTCTGGGTCGAGCAGTACTTC.

There are a few counts of this clone. The chain employs TRBV28 and TRBJ2-7, with a tentative D call TRBD1 (5 bases). The V gene's germline CDR1 is MDHEN and CDR2 SYDVKM. The V end lost 10 bases, the J end lost 2 bases, and 12 bases lay between the germline ends. CDR3 length: 12 residues. Here the CDR3 DNA reads TGTGCCATCTCTACAGGTCCCTACGAGCAGTACTTC. It encodes CAISTGPYEQYF.

The chain carries TRBV6-5 and TRBJ1-2; D possibly corresponds to TRBD1 (5 bases). Trimming cost V 2 bases and J 1 base, with 5 bases left between them. The length of the CDR3 is 13 residues. Looked up from germline, CDR1 is MNHEY and CDR2 is SVGAGI. This CDR3 is CASSYGGNYGYTF. The CDR3 DNA is TGTGCCAGCAGTTACGGGGGTAACTATGGCTACACCTTC.

V is TRBV5-1 and J is TRBJ2-2, with D possibly being TRBD1 (6 bases). The CDR3 is 15 residues long. The V end lost 4 bases, the J end lost 6 bases, and 16 bases lay between the germline ends. From germline, CDR1 is SGHRS and CDR2 YFSETQ. Written as DNA, the CDR3 is TGCGCCAGCAGCACCACTCCAGGGGTGGCCGGGGAGCTGTTTTTT. Protein sequence: CASSTTPGVAGELFF.

Comment on this clone: A single base separates this from a much larger clone, so it may be a read error. CDR3 in amino acids: CASKYAGEKLFF. DNA for the CDR3: TGTGCCAGCAAGTATGCGGGTGAAAAGCTGTTTTTT. The chain recombines TRBV6-1 with TRBJ1-4; no clear D gene. Looked up from germline, CDR1 is MNHNS and CDR2 is SASEGT. The CDR3 is 12 amino acids.

For the CDR3, the DNA is TGCAGTGCCGTTAAAGACAGGGTGGATGGCTACACCTTC. Translated, it gives CSAVKDRVDGYTF. The chain uses TRBV20-1 and TRBJ1-2; 7 bases align to TRBD1. The CDR3 is 13 amino acids. The V segment lost 6 bases and the J segment 6 bases; nucleotides outside the gene matches: 10. Germline lookup yields CDR1 DFQATT and CDR2 SNEGSKA (reference sequence).

With respect to this clone: At one boundary the junction diverges from the germline segment, which might be a read error. The chain links TRBV5-1 to TRBJ2-2, with D unclear. This CDR3 region has 13 residues. Germline V CDR1 and CDR2: SGHRS, YFSETQ. The CDR3 reads CANSSDNTGELFF. The CDR3 nucleotides are TGCGCCAACAGCTCAGATAACACCGGGGAGCTGTTTTTT.

Judged by abundance, this clone is medium-sized (0.01 to 0.1%). The chain uses TRBV12-3 or TRBV12-4 and TRBJ2-3, with 9 bases identical to TRBD2. The CDR3 runs to 15 residues. After removal of 3 bases from V and 4 bases from J, the junction contained 5 bases not matched to a gene. The chain's CDR3 is CASSFRTSVADTQYF. The CDR3 region has the DNA TGTGCCAGCAGTTTCAGGACTAGCGTAGCAGATACGCAGTATTTT.

About this clone itself: Germline and junction disagree at one end, which may indicate a read error. The genes are TRBV12-3 or TRBV12-4 and TRBJ1-1; D gene ambiguous. The CDR3 length is 13 residues. CDR3 sequence reads: CATSDTANTEAFF. CDR3 sequence (DNA): TGTGCCACCAGTGATACAGCTAACACTGAAGCTTTCTTT.

This clone was recorded at least ten times. The chain couples TRBV9 to TRBJ1-5; D is ambiguous. The CDR3 spans 12 residues. Trimming took off 3 bases at V and 2 bases at J, with 3 bases between the two ends. Germline values: CDR1 SGDLS, CDR2 YYNGEE. CDR3 DNA: TGTGCCAGCAGCGCAGGCAATCAGCCCCAGCATTTT. It yields the protein CASSAGNQPQHF. The whole variable domain, remainder taken from reference TRBV9 and TRBJ1-5, is DSGVTQTPKHLITATGQRVTLRCSPRSGDLSVYWYQQSLDQGLQFLIQYYNGEERAKGNILERFSAQQFPDLHSELNLSSLELGDSALYFCASSAGNQPQHFGDGTRLSIL.

The rearrangement links TRBV27 to TRBJ1-4; 7 bases are shared with TRBD1. Germline V gene sequence: CDR1 MNHEY, CDR2 SMNVEV (reference sequence). The V gene end was trimmed by 6 bases and the J gene end by 2 bases; junction bases not matched to a gene: 6. CDR3 length: 15 amino acids. CDR3 bases: TGTGCCAGCAGAACAGGGGTGGGGACTAATGAAAAACTGTTTTTT. This codes for CASRTGVGTNEKLFF.

By its share, this clone is medium-sized. The V call is TRBV9, the J call TRBJ1-1; D is ambiguous. CDR3 length: 15 residues. Trimming took off 0 bases at V and 0 bases at J, with 9 bases between the two ends. Germline V lookup: CDR1 SGDLS, CDR2 YYNGEE. For the CDR3, the DNA is TGTGCCAGCAGCGTAGTTGCCGGCATGAACACTGAAGCTTTCTTT. This codes for CASSVVAGMNTEAFF.

On this clone: The germline gene is not matched at one end of the junction; a read error may be the cause. This rearrangement joins TRBV5-1 to TRBJ2-3; D is possibly TRBD1 (5 bases). The CDR3 consists of 13 residues. Germline CDR1 reads SGHRS; CDR2 reads YFSETQ. CDR3 in DNA: TGCGCCAGCAACAGGTGGTTCACAGATACACAGTATTTT. This encodes CASNRWFTDTQYF.

This chain connects TRBV5-1 to TRBJ1-6; D perhaps matches TRBD1 (5 bases). The CDR3 has 15 amino acids. The germline V gene encodes CDR1 SGHRS and CDR2 YFSETQ. Deletions cut 2 bases from V and 6 bases from J, with 12 bases between. In DNA form, the CDR3 reads TGCGCCAGCAGCTTCCAGGGCGCGGGTAATTCACCCCTCCACTTT. Translation gives CASSFQGAGNSPLHF.

This clone was seen a handful of times. CDR3 sequence (DNA): TGTGCCAGCAGTTGGGGCGGGGCGGCCTACGAGCAGTACTTC. Translation gives CASSWGGAAYEQYF. The chain joins TRBV12-3 or TRBV12-4 to TRBJ2-7, with a possible D match to TRBD2 (6 bases). V was cut by 4 bases and J by 2 bases, with 12 bases left in between. This CDR3 is 14 amino acids long.

This clone is labeled medium-sized. The J gene is TRBJ2-2, the V gene TRBV12-3 or TRBV12-4, with D perhaps matching TRBD2 (5 bases). This CDR3 comprises 12 residues. V lost 6 bases to trimming and J lost 6 bases, with 8 bases between them. The CDR3 DNA sequence: TGTGCCAGCAGACTAGTTTCCGGGGAGCTGTTTTTT. It yields the protein CASRLVSGELFF.

The J gene is TRBJ1-1, the V gene TRBV20-1; perhaps TRBD1 as D (5 bases). CDR3 length: 14 amino acids. Per the germline V gene, CDR1 is DFQATT and CDR2 is SNEGSKA (reference sequence). V was shortened by 0 bases and J by 2 bases, with 10 bases between the two germline ends. CDR3 protein: CSARDIRGNTEAFF. The CDR3 coding sequence is TGCAGTGCTAGAGATATTCGGGGCAACACTGAAGCTTTCTTT.

CDR3 coding DNA: TGTGCCAGCAGTTCCCAGGGAGGGGGAAATGGCTACACCTTC. Translating gives CASSSQGGGNGYTF. This chain links TRBV6-1 with TRBJ1-2; the D gene is possibly TRBD1 (6 bases). Germline CDR1 MNHNS, CDR2 SASEGT. The V end was cut by 5 bases, the J end by 6 bases, with 16 bases between. The CDR3 runs to 14 residues.

As concerns this clone: At one end the junction does not follow the germline gene, possibly because of a read error. CDR3 protein: CASSRYRRYEQYF. The CDR3 DNA sequence: TGCGCCAGCTCGCGGTACAGGAGATACGAGCAGTACTTC. This chain joins TRBV18 and TRBJ2-7, with D perhaps matching TRBD1 (5 bases). Germline CDR1 is KGHSH and CDR2 is LQKENI. The CDR3 has 13 residues.

This clone was observed at least ten times. The V gene is TRBV20-1, the J gene TRBJ1-3, with 7 bases lining up with TRBD1. Germline V gene sequence: CDR1 DFQATT, CDR2 SNEGSKA (reference sequence). With 3 bases clipped from V and 0 bases from J, the junction kept 11 bases outside the gene matches. The CDR3 contains 17 residues. The CDR3 DNA reads TGCAGTGCTAGTTCGTCGGGACAGACAAACTCTGGAAACACCATATATTTT. This sequence encodes CSASSSGQTNSGNTIYF.

This clone was detected many times. The chain is built from TRBV25-1 and TRBJ1-4, with 11 bases identical to TRBD1. The ends lost 3 bases at V and 3 bases at J; junction bases unmatched: 3. The length of the CDR3 is 16 residues. Germline lookup yields CDR1 MGHDK and CDR2 SYGVNS. The CDR3, as DNA: TGTGCCAGCAGTGACTGGGACAGGGGGTCTAATGAAAAACTGTTTTTT. Encoded protein: CASSDWDRGSNEKLFF. Drawing the rest from reference TRBV25-1 and TRBJ1-4, the complete variable domain is EADIYQTPRYLVIGTGKKITLECSQTMGHDKMYWYQQDPGMELHLIHYSYGVNSTEKGDLSSESTVSRIRTEHFPLTLESARPSHTSQYLCASSDWDRGSNEKLFFGSGTQLSVL.

The table lists this clone with many counts. The V call is TRBV4-1, the J call TRBJ2-1; unclear D gene. This CDR3 region has 14 residues. Per the germline V gene, CDR1 is MGHRA and CDR2 is YSYEKL. The V end was cut by 0 bases, the J end by 6 bases, with 9 bases between. The CDR3 loop is CASSQDNNGNEQFF. The CDR3 region has the DNA TGCGCCAGCAGCCAAGATAATAACGGCAATGAGCAGTTCTTC.

This clone has a single count. This chain joins TRBV20-1 and TRBJ1-2; 7 positions agree with TRBD1. Germline assignment: CDR1 DFQATT and CDR2 SNEGSKA (reference sequence). V lost 0 bases to trimming and J lost 8 bases; unmatched junction nucleotides: 15. This CDR3 region has 16 residues. For the CDR3, the DNA is TGCAGTGCTAGAGATCCCCGACAGGGTAGGTCTCGGGGCTACACCTTC. It codes for CSARDPRQGRSRGYTF.

The J gene is TRBJ2-1, the V gene TRBV9; 8 nucleotides agree with TRBD2. CDR3 length: 15 residues. CDR1 SGDLS and CDR2 YYNGEE come from the germline V gene. In nucleotides, the CDR3 is TGTTCCAACAGCTCACCGGGACTAGGTACCCGTGAGCAGTTCTTC. Amino acids: CSNSSPGLGTREQFF.

This chain links TRBV27 with TRBJ1-1, with 7 bases identical to TRBD1. The CDR3 has 14 residues. Looked up from germline, CDR1 is MNHEY and CDR2 is SMNVEV (reference sequence). V lost 5 bases to trimming and J lost 1 base; unmatched junction nucleotides: 4. CDR3 residues: CASSQDRRNTEAFF. The CDR3 bases are TGTGCCAGCAGTCAGGACAGGCGGAACACTGAAGCTTTCTTT.

This chain links TRBV10-2 with TRBJ2-3; no reliable D call. The CDR3 loop spans 13 amino acids. V was cut by 3 bases and J by 2 bases, with 6 bases left in between. CDR1 and CDR2 from the germline V gene are WSHSY and SAAADI. Here the CDR3 DNA reads TGCGCCAGCAGTGAACAGATCACAGATACGCAGTATTTT. This encodes CASSEQITDTQYF.

This clone showed up many times. V gene TRBV5-4 combines with J gene TRBJ2-4, with TRBD1 identical over 7 bases. The germline V gene has CDR1 SGHNT and CDR2 YYREEE (reference sequence). This CDR3 is 14 amino acids long. V dropped 4 bases and J dropped 3; count of bases not matched to a gene: 4. The CDR3 region is CASSPDRSKNIQYF. For the CDR3, the DNA is TGTGCCAGCAGCCCGGACAGGAGCAAAAACATTCAGTACTTC.

The chain uses TRBV7-2 and TRBJ2-2; 8 bases are a match to TRBD1. The CDR3 runs to 15 residues. Germline lookup yields CDR1 SGHTA and CDR2 FQGNSA. V trimming: 5 bases; J trimming: 4 bases; junction bases outside the gene matches: 6. CDR3 residues: CASSQGQGFTGELFF. The CDR3 coding sequence is TGTGCCAGCAGCCAAGGACAGGGATTCACCGGGGAGCTGTTTTTT.

Judged by abundance, this clone is medium-sized. The chain uses TRBV6-6 and TRBJ2-7; 7 positions agree with TRBD1. V lost 1 base to trimming and J lost 0 bases; unmatched junction nucleotides: 12. From germline, CDR1 is MNHNY and CDR2 SVGAGI (reference sequence). The CDR3 runs to 18 residues. Here the CDR3 DNA reads TGTGCCAGCAGTTACTTCGTTAACAGGGGCACTAGCTCCTACGAGCAGTACTTC. Protein sequence: CASSYFVNRGTSSYEQYF.